This TCR beta chain was recorded in a study of cytomegalovirus exposure and HLA in healthy donors. Study conclusions and caveats: Cytomegalovirus association was listed for approximately 160 TCR beta chains. The authors confirmed in vitro that a few CMV-associated chains were specific for CMV antigens. Most TCR sequences proved rare, with some public TCRs found in many donors.

Data came from immunoSEQ multiplex PCR; TCRdb stores just in-frame clones and leaves some out. The sample contains 50,000 to 70,000 clones, 90% to 95% of which appear only once. This clone has just one count. The antigen is not known. These donors were members of the approximately 120-subject validation cohort, a group separate from the approximately 670-subject first cohort. Germline-derived CDR1 and CDR2 are SGDLS and YYNGEE. Trimming cost V 4 bases and J 4 bases; bases outside gene matches: 8. This CDR3 spans 15 amino acids. The clonotype was recovered from a woman under 30 in good health and CMV-seropositive. Specimen: PBMCs. V is TRBV9 and J is TRBJ1-3, with 7 bases fitting TRBD1. The CDR3 here is CASSSTGAVGNTIYF. The CDR3 DNA is TGTGCCAGCAGCAGTACAGGGGCAGTAGGAAACACCATATATTTT.